These T cell receptor beta chains were read from a single sample in a study of blood T cell repertoires in COVID-19. The table came from immunoSEQ multiplex PCR; TCRdb's copy has only in-frame clones and leaves some out. Of about 88,000 clones in the sample, around 90% were seen once. Material for sequencing was peripheral blood. The receptors originated from a woman aged 55-70 years with COVID-19, enrolled during active disease. Both conserved end residues are part of each CDR3. A D gene is named only where the DNA matches it firmly. Size values are once, few and many counts, or a class for expanded clones, and some rows have none.

j_call clone_size d_call v_call cdr3_nt cdr3_aa
TRBJ2-2 . TRBD1 TRBV11-2 TGTGCCAGCAGCTTAGATCGATCCGGACAGGGGCGAACCGGGGAGCTGTTTTTT CASSLDRSGQGRTGELFF
TRBJ2-5 few TRBD1 TRBV7-2 TGTGCCAGCAGCTCCCCGGGACAGGGGCTGGGAGAGACCCAGTACTTC CASSSPGQGLGETQYF
TRBJ2-1 . TRBD2 TRBV9 TGTGCCAGCAGCCCAAGGCTAGCGGGGGGAGACAATGAGCAGTTCTTC CASSPRLAGGDNEQFF
TRBJ2-2 . TRBD2 TRBV4-1 TGCGCCAGCAGCCAACCCACGCTAGCGGGGGGGCCGAACACCGGGGAGCTGTTTTTT CASSQPTLAGGPNTGELFF
TRBJ2-7 . . TRBV10-3 TGTGCCATCAGTAACAGAGACTACGAGCAGTACTTC CAISNRDYEQYF
TRBJ1-2 . . TRBV5-4 TGTGCCAGCAGCTCCCCTCAGGGGTTCTATGGCTACACCTTC CASSSPQGFYGYTF
TRBJ1-2 . . TRBV5-6 TGTGCCAGCAGCTTGGGGGCACAACTACTAGACTCTAACTATGGCTACACCTTC CASSLGAQLLDSNYGYTF
TRBJ1-5 . . TRBV4-3 TGCGCCAGCAGCCAAAACCCGAGGGGAGGACAGCCCCAGCATTTT CASSQNPRGGQPQHF
TRBJ1-2 . . TRBV6-6 TGTGCCAGCAGCTCCCTTCCAGGGAGGGATGGCTACACCTTC CASSSLPGRDGYTF
TRBJ2-7 . TRBD1 TRBV3-1/TRBV3-2 TGTGCCAGCAGCCACCACGGGACAGGGAACCACGAGCAGTACTTC CASSHHGTGNHEQYF
TRBJ2-7 . . TRBV7-2 TGTGCCAGCAGGGTGAGAGGGAGGACCTACGAGCAGTACTTC CASRVRGRTYEQYF
TRBJ2-2 . TRBD1 TRBV7-2 TGTGCCAGCAGCCGCGGGACAGGGGCAAACACCGGGGAGCTGTTTTTT CASSRGTGANTGELFF
TRBJ2-3 . TRBD2 TRBV4-3 TGCGCCAGCAGCCTTCTAGCGGGGGGCGCGGGTACAGATACGCAGTATTTT CASSLLAGGAGTDTQYF